The 32 T cell receptor beta chains presented below share a single source sample, sequenced in a study of spatial heterogeneity in lung cancer. Using its own MiXCR run on the 5' RACE reads, TCRdb lists one record per CDR3 protein. Seen here are about 85,000 distinct CDR3 sequences, approximately 21% observed once, and the top ten hold roughly 5.6%. Time point of the sample: sample taken at primary tumor resection. Sequencing of whole RNA from tumor, nontumor lung or frozen PBMC involved no sorting. The sequenced sample was PBMCs, obtained at surgery. The receptors shown here come from a male donor with early-stage non-small cell lung cancer.

This rearrangement joins TRBV7-9 to TRBJ1-6; tentatively, D is TRBD1 (6 bases). The V end was cut by 4 bases, the J end by 8 bases, with 12 bases between. This CDR3 contains 14 residues. CDR1 and CDR2 from the germline V gene are SEHNR and FQNEAQ (reference sequence). The DNA of the CDR3 is TGTGCCAGCAGCTCGACAGGACTTTATTCACCCCTCCACTTT. Its protein is CASSSTGLYSPLHF.

The J gene is TRBJ2-7, the V gene TRBV27, with 8 bases lining up with TRBD2. Germline CDR1 MNHEY, CDR2 SMNVEV (reference sequence). CDR3 length: 15 residues. Trimming at V came to 3 bases and at J to 2 bases, leaving 6 bases not matched to a gene. The CDR3 DNA is TGTGCCAGCAGTTTCCAAGCGGGAGCTACCTACGAGCAGTACTTC. As protein: CASSFQAGATYEQYF.

The chain combines TRBV10-3 with TRBJ1-5; the D gene is possibly TRBD1 (5 bases). The V and J ends lost 4 bases and 4 bases respectively, with 8 bases between them. Germline CDR1 is ENHRY and CDR2 is SYGVKD. CDR3 length equals 13 residues. The CDR3 spells CAISGGENQPQHF. CDR3 DNA sequence: TGTGCCATCAGTGGGGGGGAAAATCAGCCCCAGCATTTT.

As concerns this clonotype: This likely comes from a read error, as the CDR3 has no conserved phenylalanine or tryptophan at its end. The CDR3 region is CASSVTPGLDTGELFS. CDR3 coding DNA: TGTGCCAGCAGCGTAACCCCGGGACTAGACACCGGGGAGCTGTTTTCT. The V gene is TRBV9, the J gene TRBJ2-2, with 8 bases that match TRBD2. The CDR3 loop spans 16 amino acids. Germline assignment: CDR1 SGDLS and CDR2 YYNGEE. V trimming: 1 base; J trimming: 3 bases; junction bases outside the gene matches: 5.

This clonotype came up a few times. The J gene is TRBJ1-4, the V gene TRBV29-1; D is perhaps TRBD1 (5 bases). V was cut by 2 bases and J by 8 bases, with 9 bases left in between. Germline assignment: CDR1 SQVTM and CDR2 ANQGSEA. There are 12 residues in the CDR3. Written as DNA, the CDR3 is TGCAGCGTTGAACAGGGAGAAGAAAAACTGTTTTTT. Residues: CSVEQGEEKLFF. Full variable domain (outside the CDR3, taken from reference TRBV29-1 and TRBJ1-4): SAVISQKPSRDICQRGTSLTIQCQVDSQVTMMFWYRQQPGQSLTLIATANQGSEATYESGFVIDKFPISRPNLTFSTLTVSNMSPEDSSIYLCSVEQGEEKLFFGSGTQLSVL.

CDR3 sequence: CASSLPTGTDPLFSAEQFF. CDR3 nucleotides: TGTGCCAGCAGCCTTCCCACCGGGACGGATCCTCTATTTAGCGCGGAGCAGTTCTTC. The chain employs TRBV7-9 and TRBJ2-1, with D possibly being TRBD1 or TRBD2 (5 bases each). The CDR3 has 19 residues. CDR1 and CDR2 (germline): SEHNR, FQNEAQ (reference sequence). Trimming shortened V by 5 bases and J by 10 bases, and 33 bases separated the two germline ends. Variable domain in full (rest from reference TRBV7-9 and TRBJ2-1): DTGVSQNPRHKITKRGQNVTFRCDPISEHNRLYWYRQTLGQGPEFLTYFQNEAQLEKSRLLSDRFSAERPKGSFSTLEIQRTEQGDSAMYLCASSLPTGTDPLFSAEQFFGPGTRLTVL.

J is TRBJ2-7 and V is TRBV2; the D gene is possibly TRBD2 (6 bases). The CDR3 length is 13 residues. Deletions cut 6 bases from V and 3 bases from J, with 12 bases between. Germline V CDR1 and CDR2: SNHLY, FYNNEI. CDR3 loop: CASRVSGVYEQYF. CDR3 bases: TGTGCCAGCAGGGTTAGCGGAGTCTACGAGCAGTACTTC.

There are a few counts of this clonotype. The V gene is TRBV7-2, the J gene TRBJ2-7; 13 bases fit TRBD2. The CDR3 has 16 amino acids. In germline, CDR1 is SGHTA, CDR2 FQGNSA. Trimming took 3 bases from V and 2 from J; bases not matched to a gene: 4. CDR3 sequence: CASSFGTSGDPYEQYF. The CDR3 DNA is TGTGCCAGCAGCTTCGGGACTAGCGGGGACCCCTACGAGCAGTACTTC.

This clonotype was seen more than once but under ten times. The chain couples TRBV29-1 to TRBJ1-1; D remains unclear. Looked up from germline, CDR1 is SQVTM and CDR2 is ANQGSEA. Trimming shortened V by 0 bases and J by 5 bases, and 10 bases separated the two germline ends. This CDR3 is built from 13 residues. The chain's CDR3 is CSVEDLGGTEAFF. CDR3 sequence (DNA): TGCAGCGTTGAAGATCTTGGCGGGACTGAAGCTTTCTTT.

In this sample, this clonotype turned up once. The rearrangement links TRBV3-1 to TRBJ2-1; D gene unclear. Trimming left V 4 bases short and J 7 bases short, with 8 bases between. Looked up from germline, CDR1 is LGHDT and CDR2 is YNNKEL (reference sequence). There are 12 residues in the CDR3. In DNA form, the CDR3 reads TGTGCCAGCAGCCGCGAGAGGAATGAGCAGTTCTTC. It translates to CASSRERNEQFF.

This clonotype was detected only a few times. The rearrangement links TRBV30 to TRBJ2-3, with 13 bases aligning to TRBD2. With 5 bases clipped from V and 4 bases from J, the junction kept 9 bases outside the gene matches. Germline CDR1 reads GTSNPN; CDR2 reads SVGIG (reference sequence). The length of the CDR3 is 16 residues. CDR3 DNA sequence: TGTGCCTGGGGGGTTCCCGGGACTAGCGGGGCAGATACGCAGTATTTT. It encodes CAWGVPGTSGADTQYF.

This clonotype was recorded a few times. The chain carries TRBV5-1 and TRBJ2-7; tentatively, D is TRBD2 (5 bases). The CDR3 has 14 amino acids. The germline V gene has CDR1 SGHRS and CDR2 YFSETQ. Trimming stripped 4 bases from V and 2 bases from J, with 13 bases between. CDR3 sequence (DNA): TGCGCCAGCAGCGTACGGGGAGTGACCTACGAGCAGTACTTC. Residues: CASSVRGVTYEQYF.

This clonotype was seen more than once but under ten times. The V call is TRBV29-1, the J call TRBJ2-1; a weak D match, TRBD1 (5 bases). CDR1 and CDR2 from the germline V gene are SQVTM and ANQGSEA. Trimming stripped 7 bases from V and 8 bases from J, with 18 bases between. CDR3 length: 13 amino acids. The CDR3 sequence is CSGETFSRDEQFF. The CDR3 nucleotides are TGCAGCGGAGAAACCTTCAGCAGGGATGAGCAGTTCTTC.

The chain uses TRBV7-2 and TRBJ1-5; D is undetermined. V dropped 2 bases and J dropped 6 bases, with 8 bases sitting between them. This CDR3 region has 13 residues. CDR1 and CDR2 from the germline V gene are SGHTA and FQGNSA. The CDR3 loop reads CASSLNSGQPQHF. In DNA form, the CDR3 reads TGTGCCAGCAGCTTAAATTCAGGTCAGCCCCAGCATTTT.

This clonotype was counted many times. This chain connects TRBV16 to TRBJ1-5; tentative D call: TRBD1 (6 bases). Germline values: CDR1 KGHSY, CDR2 FQNENV. The V end was cut by 7 bases, the J end by 7 bases, with 20 bases between. The CDR3 is made up of 15 amino acids. The CDR3 loop reads CASNSRGGSEQPQHF. CDR3 DNA sequence: TGTGCCAGCAATTCCAGGGGAGGGAGTGAGCAGCCCCAGCATTTT.

The table lists this clonotype with a few counts. The chain recombines TRBV29-1 with TRBJ1-5, with D tentatively TRBD1 (5 bases). Between the trimmed V and J ends, which lost 8 bases and 10 bases, there was a span of 24 bases. Germline V gene data show CDR1 as SQVTM and CDR2 as ANQGSEA. There are 14 residues in the CDR3. CDR3 region: CSTSGIDSSVPQHF. The DNA of the CDR3 is TGCAGCACGTCAGGGATCGACTCATCAGTACCCCAGCATTTT.

This sequence joins TRBV24-1 and TRBJ2-1; possibly TRBD1 for D (5 bases). The length of the CDR3 is 13 residues. In germline, CDR1 is KGHDR, CDR2 SFDVKD. Trimming pared 5 bases from V and 7 bases from J, leaving 11 bases between. The chain's CDR3 is CATSVQGRNEQFF. As DNA, the CDR3 is TGTGCCACCAGTGTGCAGGGTCGGAATGAGCAGTTCTTC.

With regard to this clonotype: One base away lies a much larger clone, so this may be a sequencing read error. The V and J genes are TRBV24-1 and TRBJ1-2; D is undetermined. There are 13 residues in the CDR3. CDR1 is KGHDR and CDR2 is SFDVKD in the germline V gene. CDR3: CVTSDDGNYGYTF. DNA of the CDR3: TGTGTCACCAGTGATGACGGGAACTATGGCTACACCTTC.

This rearrangement joins TRBV6-5 to TRBJ2-7, with 9 bases identical to TRBD2. Germline trimming cut 6 bases from V and 4 bases from J; bases unmatched to any gene: 4. Germline values: CDR1 MNHEY, CDR2 SVGAGI. The CDR3 has 13 amino acids. CDR3 protein: CASSISGSYEQYF. CDR3 in DNA: TGTGCCAGCAGCATTAGCGGGAGTTACGAGCAGTACTTC.

This clonotype was recorded a few times. The chain carries TRBV6-5 and TRBJ1-5, with TRBD1 identical over 8 bases. The trim removed 6 bases at V and 1 base at J, leaving 2 bases unmatched. The CDR3 totals 14 residues. The germline V gene encodes CDR1 MNHEY and CDR2 SVGAGI. The CDR3 region has the DNA TGTGCCAGCAGGGGGACAGGAAGCAATCAGCCCCAGCATTTT. Translating it yields CASRGTGSNQPQHF.

This chain uses TRBV5-1 with TRBJ1-1; 7 nucleotides agree with TRBD1. The CDR3 is 15 residues long. The germline gives CDR1 SGHRS, CDR2 YFSETQ. J lost 8 bases, V lost 4 bases, and 14 bases had no gene match. CDR3 sequence: CASSQSQGTAGEAFF. DNA of the CDR3: TGCGCCAGCAGCCAATCTCAAGGGACAGCGGGGGAAGCTTTCTTT.

This chain links TRBV27 with TRBJ2-7; D is unclear. V dropped 1 base and J dropped 7 bases, with 11 bases sitting between them. In germline, CDR1 is MNHEY, CDR2 SMNVEV (reference sequence). The CDR3 contains 13 residues. The CDR3 reads CASSLLNLGEQYF. CDR3 DNA sequence: TGTGCCAGCAGTTTATTGAACCTTGGGGAGCAGTACTTC.

This clonotype was found a few times. This chain connects TRBV6-5 to TRBJ2-7; D may be TRBD2 (5 bases). V gave up 5 bases and J gave up 3 bases, with 14 bases separating them. The CDR3 loop spans 14 amino acids. CDR1 is MNHEY, CDR2 SVGAGI, per germline. This CDR3 reads CASSPLRGIYEQYF. DNA of the CDR3: TGTGCCAGCAGTCCCCTCCGGGGTATCTACGAGCAGTACTTC.

This chain links TRBV20-1 with TRBJ2-2, with 15 bases matching TRBD2. Germline lookup yields CDR1 DFQATT and CDR2 SNEGSKA (reference sequence). The CDR3 has 17 residues. The junction had 4 bases not matched to a gene; V was cut back by 3 bases and J by 2 bases. CDR3 sequence (DNA): TGCAGTGCTAGGGGACTAGCGGGAGGTGGAAACACCGGGGAGCTGTTTTTT. This sequence encodes CSARGLAGGGNTGELFF.

This clonotype was observed a few times. This chain links TRBV5-6 with TRBJ1-5, with D perhaps TRBD1 (6 bases). V shed 0 bases and J shed 4 bases, with 14 bases lying between them. The CDR3 length is 16 residues. In germline, CDR1 is SGHDT, CDR2 YYEEEE. CDR3 in amino acids: CASSLGGSGTNQPQHF. The CDR3, as DNA: TGTGCCAGCAGCTTGGGCGGATCCGGGACAAATCAGCCCCAGCATTTT.

The chain joins TRBV5-1 to TRBJ1-2, with D possibly being TRBD1 (5 bases). V was cut by 0 bases and J by 0 bases, with 9 bases left in between. This CDR3 region has 15 residues. Germline CDR1 and CDR2: SGHRS and YFSETQ. CDR3 bases: TGCGCCAGCAGCTTGGCCGGGGCATCTAACTATGGCTACACCTTC. It encodes CASSLAGASNYGYTF.

This clonotype was recorded a few times. The chain joins TRBV3-1 to TRBJ1-4; perhaps TRBD1 as D (5 bases). CDR1 and CDR2 (germline): LGHDT, YNNKEL (reference sequence). Trimming took 0 bases from V and 5 from J, leaving 10 bases between them. This CDR3 has 15 residues. The CDR3 nucleotides are TGTGCCAGCAGCCAAGACGGGGCGGGAAATGAAAAACTGTTTTTT. Translation gives CASSQDGAGNEKLFF.

The chain combines TRBV3-1 with TRBJ1-3; the D is unclear. CDR1 is LGHDT and CDR2 is YNNKEL in the germline V gene (reference sequence). The V end was cut by 1 base, the J end by 0 bases, with 16 bases between. The CDR3 runs 18 residues. CDR3 sequence: CASSQVPAYSYSGNTIYF. In DNA form, the CDR3 reads TGTGCCAGCAGCCAAGTCCCGGCTTACTCCTACTCTGGAAACACCATATATTTT.

The CDR3 sequence: CASRTIQGARIQETQYF. CDR3 DNA sequence: TGTGCCAGCAGGACGATACAGGGGGCGCGTATACAAGAGACCCAGTACTTC. V and J are TRBV6-6 and TRBJ2-5; TRBD1 matches at 9 bases. This CDR3 spans 17 amino acids. Germline CDR1 reads MNHNY; CDR2 reads SVGAGI (reference sequence). J lost 2 bases, V lost 6 bases, and 13 bases had no gene match.

The V and J genes are TRBV30 and TRBJ1-5; D unresolved. The ends were cut back, 0 bases at V and 11 bases at J, with 14 bases in the middle. The CDR3 consists of 13 residues. From germline, CDR1 is GTSNPN and CDR2 SVGIG (reference sequence). The CDR3 loop is CAWSVPQLRTQHF. DNA of the CDR3: TGTGCCTGGAGTGTACCGCAGCTTAGGACCCAGCATTTT.

The CDR3 is CASSQRAGTRSGNTIYF. The CDR3 nucleotides are TGTGCCAGCAGCCAAAGGGCAGGGACCCGCTCTGGAAACACCATATATTTT. The chain carries TRBV14 and TRBJ1-3; possibly TRBD1 for D (5 bases). CDR1 SGHDN and CDR2 FVKESK come from the germline V gene. V shed 2 bases and J shed 0 bases, with 14 bases lying between them. CDR3 length: 17 amino acids.

This clonotype came up many times. The chain recombines TRBV27 with TRBJ2-3, with TRBD1 matching over 7 bases. With V trimmed by 3 bases and J by 2 bases, 5 bases remained unmatched. The CDR3 runs to 15 residues. The germline CDR1 and CDR2 sequences are MNHEY and SMNVEV (reference sequence). This CDR3 reads CASSFTGAVTDTQYF. The DNA for the CDR3 is TGTGCCAGCAGTTTTACAGGGGCGGTCACAGATACGCAGTATTTT.